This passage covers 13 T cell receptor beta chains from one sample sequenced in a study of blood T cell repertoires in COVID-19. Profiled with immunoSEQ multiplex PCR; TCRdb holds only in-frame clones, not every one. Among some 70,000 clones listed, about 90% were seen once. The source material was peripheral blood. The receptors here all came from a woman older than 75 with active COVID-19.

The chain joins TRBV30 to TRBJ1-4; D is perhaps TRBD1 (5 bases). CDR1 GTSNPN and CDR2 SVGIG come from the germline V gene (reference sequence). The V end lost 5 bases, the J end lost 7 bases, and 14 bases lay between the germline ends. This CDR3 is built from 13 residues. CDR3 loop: CAWGRGGVEKLFF. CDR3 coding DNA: TGTGCCTGGGGACGCGGGGGGGTTGAAAAACTGTTTTTT.

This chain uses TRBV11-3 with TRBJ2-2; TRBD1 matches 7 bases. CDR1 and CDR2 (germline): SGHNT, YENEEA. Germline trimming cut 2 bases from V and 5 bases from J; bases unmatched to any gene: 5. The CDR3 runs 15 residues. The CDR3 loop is CASSLRGRGTGELFF. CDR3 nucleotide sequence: TGTGCCAGCAGCTTAAGGGGGCGCGGAACCGGGGAGCTGTTTTTT.

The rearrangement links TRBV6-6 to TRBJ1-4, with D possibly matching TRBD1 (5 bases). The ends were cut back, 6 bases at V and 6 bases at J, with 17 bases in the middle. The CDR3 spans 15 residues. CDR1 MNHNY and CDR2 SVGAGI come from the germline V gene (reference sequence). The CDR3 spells CASRAGQTGDEKLFF. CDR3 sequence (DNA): TGTGCCAGCAGAGCCGGACAAACGGGTGATGAAAAACTGTTTTTT.

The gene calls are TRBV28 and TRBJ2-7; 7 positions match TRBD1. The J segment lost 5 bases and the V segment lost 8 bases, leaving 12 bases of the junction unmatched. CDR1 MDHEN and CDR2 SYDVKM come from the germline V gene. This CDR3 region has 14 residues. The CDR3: CASYLTGLPDEQYF. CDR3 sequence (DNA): TGTGCCAGCTACTTGACAGGGTTACCTGACGAGCAGTACTTC.

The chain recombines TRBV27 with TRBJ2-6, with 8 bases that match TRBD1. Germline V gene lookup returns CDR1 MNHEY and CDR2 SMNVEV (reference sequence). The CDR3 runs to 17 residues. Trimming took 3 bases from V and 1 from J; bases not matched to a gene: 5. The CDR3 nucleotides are TGTGCCAGCAGTTTCAACAGGGGGAGATCTGGGGCCAACGTCCTGACTTTC. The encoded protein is CASSFNRGRSGANVLTF.

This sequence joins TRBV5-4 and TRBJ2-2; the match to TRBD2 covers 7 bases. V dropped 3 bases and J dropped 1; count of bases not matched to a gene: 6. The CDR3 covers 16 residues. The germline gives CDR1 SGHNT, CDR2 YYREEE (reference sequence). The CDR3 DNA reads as TGTGCCAGCAGCTCTTCTAGCGGCAAGAACACCGGGGAGCTGTTTTTT. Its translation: CASSSSSGKNTGELFF.

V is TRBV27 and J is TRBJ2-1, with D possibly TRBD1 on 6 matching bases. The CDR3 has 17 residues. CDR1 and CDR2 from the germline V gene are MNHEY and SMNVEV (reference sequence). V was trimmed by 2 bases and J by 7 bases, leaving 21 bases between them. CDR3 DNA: TGTGCCAGCAGTTTACCCCAAACAGCGTTCCAGGGGAATGAGCAGTTCTTC. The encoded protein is CASSLPQTAFQGNEQFF.

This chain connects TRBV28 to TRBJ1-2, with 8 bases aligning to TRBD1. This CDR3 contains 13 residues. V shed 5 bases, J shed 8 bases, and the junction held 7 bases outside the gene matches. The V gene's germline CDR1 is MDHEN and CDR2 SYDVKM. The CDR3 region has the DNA TGTGCCAGCAGTCGTGGACAGGGTTTCGGCTACACCTTC. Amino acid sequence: CASSRGQGFGYTF.

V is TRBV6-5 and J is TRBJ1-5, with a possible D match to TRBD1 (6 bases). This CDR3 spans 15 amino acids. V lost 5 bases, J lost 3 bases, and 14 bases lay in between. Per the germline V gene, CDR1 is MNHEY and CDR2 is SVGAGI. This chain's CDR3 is CASSPSGQNNQPQHF. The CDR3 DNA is TGTGCCAGCAGTCCAAGTGGACAGAACAATCAGCCCCAGCATTTT.

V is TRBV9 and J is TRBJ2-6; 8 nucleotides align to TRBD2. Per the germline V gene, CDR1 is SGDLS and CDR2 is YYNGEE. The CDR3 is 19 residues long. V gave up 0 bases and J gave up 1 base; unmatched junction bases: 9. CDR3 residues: CASSVEGGTRRSGANVLTF. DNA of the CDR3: TGTGCCAGCAGCGTAGAGGGGGGGACTAGGCGGTCTGGGGCCAACGTCCTGACTTTC. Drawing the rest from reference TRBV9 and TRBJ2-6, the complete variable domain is DSGVTQTPKHLITATGQRVTLRCSPRSGDLSVYWYQQSLDQGLQFLIQYYNGEERAKGNILERFSAQQFPDLHSELNLSSLELGDSALYFCASSVEGGTRRSGANVLTFGAGSRLTVL.

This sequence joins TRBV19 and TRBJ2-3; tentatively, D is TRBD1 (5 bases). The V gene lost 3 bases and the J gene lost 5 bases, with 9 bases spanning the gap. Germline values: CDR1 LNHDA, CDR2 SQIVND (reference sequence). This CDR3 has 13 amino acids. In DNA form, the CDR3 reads TGTGCCAGTAGTATGGGGCCGGGAGATACGCAGTATTTT. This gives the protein CASSMGPGDTQYF.

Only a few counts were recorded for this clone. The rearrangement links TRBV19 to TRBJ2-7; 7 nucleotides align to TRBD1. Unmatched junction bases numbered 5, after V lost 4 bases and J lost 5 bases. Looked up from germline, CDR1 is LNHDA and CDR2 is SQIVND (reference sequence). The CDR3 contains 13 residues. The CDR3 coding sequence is TGTGCCAGTAGTACGTACACAGGGGACGAGCAGTACTTC. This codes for CASSTYTGDEQYF.

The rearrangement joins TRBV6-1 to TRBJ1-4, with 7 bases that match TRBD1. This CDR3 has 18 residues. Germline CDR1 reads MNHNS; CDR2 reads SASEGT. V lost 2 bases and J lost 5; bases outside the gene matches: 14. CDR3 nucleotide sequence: TGTGCCAGCAGTGAATTTCAGGGGGGACGAGGGCGCAATGAAAAACTGTTTTTT. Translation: CASSEFQGGRGRNEKLFF.